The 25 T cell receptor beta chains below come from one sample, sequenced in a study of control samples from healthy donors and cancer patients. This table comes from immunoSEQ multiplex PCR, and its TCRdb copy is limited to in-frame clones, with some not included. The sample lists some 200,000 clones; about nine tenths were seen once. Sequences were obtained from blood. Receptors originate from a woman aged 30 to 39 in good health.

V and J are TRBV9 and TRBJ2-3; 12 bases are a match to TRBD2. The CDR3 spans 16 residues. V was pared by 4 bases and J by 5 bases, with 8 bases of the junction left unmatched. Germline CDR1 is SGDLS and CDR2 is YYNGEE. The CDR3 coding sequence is TGTGCCAGCAGCCTACGACTAGCGGGGGTTGGAGATACGCAGTATTTT. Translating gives CASSLRLAGVGDTQYF.

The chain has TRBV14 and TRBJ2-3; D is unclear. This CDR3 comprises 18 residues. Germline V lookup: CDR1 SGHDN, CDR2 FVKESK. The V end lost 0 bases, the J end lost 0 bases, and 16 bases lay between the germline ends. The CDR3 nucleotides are TGTGCCAGCAGCCAAGACCCCGGACCTTTTACTAGCACAGATACGCAGTATTTT. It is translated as CASSQDPGPFTSTDTQYF.

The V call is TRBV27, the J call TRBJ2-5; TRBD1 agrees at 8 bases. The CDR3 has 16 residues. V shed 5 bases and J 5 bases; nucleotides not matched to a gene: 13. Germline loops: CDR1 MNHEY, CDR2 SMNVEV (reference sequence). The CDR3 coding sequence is TGTGCCAGCAGTCCGCCCCGACAGGGGATGGAGGAGACCCAGTACTTC. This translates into CASSPPRQGMEETQYF.

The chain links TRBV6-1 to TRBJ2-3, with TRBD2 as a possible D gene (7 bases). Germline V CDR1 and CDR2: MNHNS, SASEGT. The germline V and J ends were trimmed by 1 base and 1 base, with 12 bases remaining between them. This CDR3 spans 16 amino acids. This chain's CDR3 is CASSEGRGGGTDTQYF. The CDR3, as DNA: TGTGCCAGCAGTGAAGGCAGGGGAGGGGGCACAGATACGCAGTATTTT.

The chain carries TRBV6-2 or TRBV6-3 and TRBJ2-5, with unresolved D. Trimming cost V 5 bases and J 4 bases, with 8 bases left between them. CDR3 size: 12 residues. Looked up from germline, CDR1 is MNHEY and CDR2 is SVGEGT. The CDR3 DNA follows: TGTGCCAGCAGTCGGATCTTAGAGACCCAGTACTTC. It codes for CASSRILETQYF.

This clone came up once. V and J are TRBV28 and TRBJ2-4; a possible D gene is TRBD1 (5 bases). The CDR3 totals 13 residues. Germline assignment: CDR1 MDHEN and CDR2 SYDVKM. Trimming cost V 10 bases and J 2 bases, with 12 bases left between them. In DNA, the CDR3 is TGTGCCACCCTGCAGGGCCCCAAAAACATTCAGTACTTC. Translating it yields CATLQGPKNIQYF. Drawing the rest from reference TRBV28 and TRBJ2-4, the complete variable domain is DVKVTQSSRYLVKRTGEKVFLECVQDMDHENMFWYRQDPGLGLRLIYFSYDVKMKEKGDIPEGYSVSREKKERFSLILESASTNQTSMYLCATLQGPKNIQYFGAGTRLSVL.

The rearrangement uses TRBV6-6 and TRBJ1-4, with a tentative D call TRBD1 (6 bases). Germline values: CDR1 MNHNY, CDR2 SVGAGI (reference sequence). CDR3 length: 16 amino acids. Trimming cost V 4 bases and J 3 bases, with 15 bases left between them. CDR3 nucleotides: TGTGCCAGCAGTTTACAGGGAGCCGGGGCTAATGAAAAACTGTTTTTT. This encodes CASSLQGAGANEKLFF.

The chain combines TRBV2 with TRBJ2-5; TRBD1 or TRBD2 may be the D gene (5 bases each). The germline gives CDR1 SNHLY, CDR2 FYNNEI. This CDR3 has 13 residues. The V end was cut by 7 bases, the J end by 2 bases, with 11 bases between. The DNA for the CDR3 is TGTGCCAGCAAAAGGGGAGAACAAGAGACCCAGTACTTC. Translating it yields CASKRGEQETQYF.

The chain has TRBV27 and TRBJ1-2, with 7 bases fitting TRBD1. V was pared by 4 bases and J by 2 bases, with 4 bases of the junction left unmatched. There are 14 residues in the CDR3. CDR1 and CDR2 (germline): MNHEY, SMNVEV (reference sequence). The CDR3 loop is CASSSGQVNYGYTF. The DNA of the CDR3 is TGTGCCAGCAGTTCCGGACAGGTGAACTATGGCTACACCTTC.

The CDR3 DNA sequence: TGTGCCAGCAGTTCCAGGGGTAACGGGGAGCAGTACTTC. As protein: CASSSRGNGEQYF. V usage is TRBV27 and J usage is TRBJ2-7, with D possibly being TRBD1 (6 bases). The V end lost 4 bases, the J end lost 7 bases, and 14 bases lay between the germline ends. The CDR3 spans 13 residues. The germline V gene has CDR1 MNHEY and CDR2 SMNVEV (reference sequence).

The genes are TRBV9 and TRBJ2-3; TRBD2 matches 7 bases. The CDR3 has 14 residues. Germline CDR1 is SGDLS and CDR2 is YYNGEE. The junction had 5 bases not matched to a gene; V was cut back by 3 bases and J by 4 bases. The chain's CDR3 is CASSGLLASDTQYF. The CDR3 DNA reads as TGTGCCAGCAGCGGACTACTAGCGTCAGATACGCAGTATTTT.

The CDR3 spells CASSDRGTYEQYF. The CDR3, as DNA: TGCGCCAGCAGCGACAGGGGTACCTACGAGCAGTACTTC. The chain joins TRBV5-1 to TRBJ2-7, with 8 bases matching TRBD1. Per the germline V gene, CDR1 is SGHRS and CDR2 is YFSETQ. CDR3 length: 13 amino acids. The ends lost 4 bases at V and 2 bases at J; junction bases unmatched: 2.

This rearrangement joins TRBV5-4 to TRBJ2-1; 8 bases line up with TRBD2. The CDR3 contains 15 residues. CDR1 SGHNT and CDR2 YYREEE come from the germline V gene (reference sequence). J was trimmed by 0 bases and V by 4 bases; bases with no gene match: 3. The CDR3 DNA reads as TGTGCCAGCAGCGGTAGCGGGACCTCCTACAATGAGCAGTTCTTC. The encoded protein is CASSGSGTSYNEQFF.

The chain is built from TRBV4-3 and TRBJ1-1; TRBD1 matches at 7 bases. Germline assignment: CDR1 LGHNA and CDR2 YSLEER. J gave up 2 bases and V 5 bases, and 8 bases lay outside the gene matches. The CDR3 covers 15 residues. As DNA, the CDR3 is TGCGCCAGCAGCTTCCGGGACAGTCACAACACTGAAGCTTTCTTT. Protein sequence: CASSFRDSHNTEAFF.

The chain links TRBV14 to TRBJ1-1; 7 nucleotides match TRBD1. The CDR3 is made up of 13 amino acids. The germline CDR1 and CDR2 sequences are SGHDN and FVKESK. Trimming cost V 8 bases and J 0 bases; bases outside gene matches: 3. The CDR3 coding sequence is TGTGCCAGCGCGGGACAGATGAACACTGAAGCTTTCTTT. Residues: CASAGQMNTEAFF.

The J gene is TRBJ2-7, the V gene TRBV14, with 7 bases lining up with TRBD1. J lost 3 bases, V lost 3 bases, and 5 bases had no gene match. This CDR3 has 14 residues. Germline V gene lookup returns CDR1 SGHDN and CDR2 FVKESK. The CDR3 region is CASSQWGQYYEQYF. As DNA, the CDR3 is TGTGCCAGCAGCCAGTGGGGACAGTACTACGAGCAGTACTTC.

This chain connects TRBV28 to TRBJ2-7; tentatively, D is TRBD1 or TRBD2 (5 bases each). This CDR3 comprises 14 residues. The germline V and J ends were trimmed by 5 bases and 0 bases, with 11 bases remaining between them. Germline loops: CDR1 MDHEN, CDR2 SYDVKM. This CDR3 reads CASSRDPSSYEQYF. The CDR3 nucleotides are TGTGCCAGCAGTCGGGACCCGAGCTCCTACGAGCAGTACTTC.

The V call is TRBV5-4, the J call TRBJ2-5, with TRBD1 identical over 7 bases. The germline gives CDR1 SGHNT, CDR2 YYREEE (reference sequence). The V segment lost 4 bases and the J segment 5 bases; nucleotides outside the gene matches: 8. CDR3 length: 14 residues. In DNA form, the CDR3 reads TGTGCCAGCAGCCACTGGACAGGCCCGGAGACCCAGTACTTC. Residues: CASSHWTGPETQYF.

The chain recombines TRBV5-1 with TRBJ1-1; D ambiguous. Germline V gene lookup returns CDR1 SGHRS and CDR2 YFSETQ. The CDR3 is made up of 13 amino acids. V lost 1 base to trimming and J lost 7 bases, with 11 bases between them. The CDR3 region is CASSLNSGIEAFF. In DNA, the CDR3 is TGCGCCAGCAGCTTGAACTCCGGAATTGAAGCTTTCTTT.

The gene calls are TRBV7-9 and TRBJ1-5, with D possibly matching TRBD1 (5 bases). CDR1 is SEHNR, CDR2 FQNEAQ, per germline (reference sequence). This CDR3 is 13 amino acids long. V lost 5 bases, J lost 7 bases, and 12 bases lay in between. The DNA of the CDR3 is TGTGCCAGCAGCCCCATCGGGGGGCAGCCCCAGCATTTT. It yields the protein CASSPIGGQPQHF. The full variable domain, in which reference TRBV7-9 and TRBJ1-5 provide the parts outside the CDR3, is DTGVSQNPRHKITKRGQNVTFRCDPISEHNRLYWYRQTLGQGPEFLTYFQNEAQLEKSRLLSDRFSAERPKGSFSTLEIQRTEQGDSAMYLCASSPIGGQPQHFGDGTRLSIL.

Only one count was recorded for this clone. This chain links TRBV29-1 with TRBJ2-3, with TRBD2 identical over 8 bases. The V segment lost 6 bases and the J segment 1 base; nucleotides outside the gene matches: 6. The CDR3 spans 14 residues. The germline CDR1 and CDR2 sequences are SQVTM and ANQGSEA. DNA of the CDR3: TGCAGCGTGGGACTAGTGATGGGCACAGATACGCAGTATTTT. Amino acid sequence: CSVGLVMGTDTQYF.

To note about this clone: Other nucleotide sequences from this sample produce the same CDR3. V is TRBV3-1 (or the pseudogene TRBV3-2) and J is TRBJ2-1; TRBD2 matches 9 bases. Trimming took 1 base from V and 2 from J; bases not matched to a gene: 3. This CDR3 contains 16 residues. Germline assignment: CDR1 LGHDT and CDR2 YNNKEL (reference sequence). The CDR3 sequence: CASSQGAGGPYNEQFF. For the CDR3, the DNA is TGTGCCAGCAGCCAAGGCGCGGGGGGGCCCTACAATGAGCAGTTCTTC.

The CDR3 DNA reads TGTGCCAGCAGTTACGGGGGGGCTAATGAAAAACTGTTTTTT. Translated, it gives CASSYGGANEKLFF. The chain is built from TRBV6-5 and TRBJ1-4, with D maybe TRBD1 (5 bases). V lost 2 bases and J lost 3, with 7 bases in between. The CDR3 sequence is 14 residues long. Germline V gene sequence: CDR1 MNHEY, CDR2 SVGAGI.

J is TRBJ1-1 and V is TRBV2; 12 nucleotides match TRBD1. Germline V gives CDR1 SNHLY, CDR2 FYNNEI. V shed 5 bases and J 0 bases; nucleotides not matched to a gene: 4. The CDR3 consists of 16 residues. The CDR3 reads CASSRDRGRLNTEAFF. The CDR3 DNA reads TGTGCCAGCAGTAGGGACAGGGGGCGGTTGAACACTGAAGCTTTCTTT.

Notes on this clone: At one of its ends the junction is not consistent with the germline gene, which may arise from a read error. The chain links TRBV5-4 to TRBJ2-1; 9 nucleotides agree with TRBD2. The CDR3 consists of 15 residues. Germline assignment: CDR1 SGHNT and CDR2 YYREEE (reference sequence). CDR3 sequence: CARSLGGGAWDEQFF. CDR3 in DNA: TGTGCCCGCAGCTTGGGCGGGGGGGCTTGGGATGAGCAGTTCTTC.